The 25 T cell receptor beta chains given below trace back to one sample, sequenced in a study of siplizumab effects on memory and regulatory T cells. Method: immunoSEQ multiplex PCR; TCRdb's copy keeps in-frame clones and lacks some. The sample holds 120,000 or so clones, 80% to 95% seen once. Sequencing was carried out using CD4+ T cells sorted from blood. Every receptor here comes from a human donor in good health.

This sequence joins TRBV14 and TRBJ2-7; 10 bases are a match to TRBD1. The V segment lost 6 bases and the J segment 6 bases; nucleotides outside the gene matches: 8. This CDR3 spans 14 amino acids. The germline V gene encodes CDR1 SGHDN and CDR2 FVKESK. The CDR3 reads CASRPGQGRGEQYF. For the CDR3, the DNA is TGTGCCAGCAGACCGGGACAGGGGAGGGGCGAGCAGTACTTC.

The rearrangement joins TRBV6-1 to TRBJ1-6; the match to TRBD1 covers 7 bases. Germline V lookup: CDR1 MNHNS, CDR2 SASEGT. With V trimmed by 6 bases and J by 5 bases, 7 bases remained unmatched. There are 15 residues in the CDR3. The CDR3 spells CASRPPGQNNSPLHF. The CDR3 nucleotides read TGTGCCAGCAGGCCCCCGGGACAGAATAATTCACCCCTCCACTTT.

V and J are TRBV30 and TRBJ2-3; 14 nucleotides line up with TRBD2. The V gene's germline CDR1 is GTSNPN and CDR2 SVGIG (reference sequence). The junction had 8 bases not matched to a gene; V was cut back by 2 bases and J by 7 bases. This CDR3 has 16 amino acids. This CDR3 is CAWSRGLAGASHTQYF. The CDR3 DNA reads TGTGCCTGGAGTAGGGGACTAGCGGGAGCGTCCCATACGCAGTATTTT.

The chain has TRBV5-6 and TRBJ2-2; 12 positions agree with TRBD2. Germline CDR1 and CDR2: SGHDT and YYEEEE. Trimming took 0 bases from V and 1 from J; bases not matched to a gene: 1. The CDR3 totals 17 residues. The CDR3 coding sequence is TGTGCCAGCAGCTTGGGACTAGCGGGGGTGAACACCGGGGAGCTGTTTTTT. Amino acids: CASSLGLAGVNTGELFF.

This chain uses TRBV19 with TRBJ2-2; D is unresolved. The V and J ends lost 5 bases and 2 bases respectively, with 9 bases between them. Looked up from germline, CDR1 is LNHDA and CDR2 is SQIVND (reference sequence). This CDR3 is built from 14 residues. CDR3: CASSWEFNTGELFF. CDR3 bases: TGTGCCAGTAGTTGGGAATTTAACACCGGGGAGCTGTTTTTT.

The J gene is TRBJ1-4, the V gene TRBV18, with D tentatively TRBD1 (6 bases). CDR3 size: 13 residues. Trimming took off 3 bases at V and 13 bases at J, with 15 bases between the two ends. The germline V gene has CDR1 KGHSH and CDR2 LQKENI. In DNA, the CDR3 is TGTGCCAGCTCACCGGAACCGACAGGAAGACTGTTTTTT. Amino acids: CASSPEPTGRLFF. The full variable domain, in which reference TRBV18 and TRBJ1-4 provide the parts outside the CDR3, is NAGVMQNPRHLVRRRGQEARLRCSPMKGHSHVYWYRQLPEEGLKFMVYLQKENIIDESGMPKERFSAEFPKEGPSILRIQQVVRGDSAAYFCASSPEPTGRLFFGSGTQLSVL.

The chain uses TRBV6-1 and TRBJ2-7; 8 nucleotides agree with TRBD1. CDR1 is MNHNS and CDR2 is SASEGT in the germline V gene. The junction had 5 bases not matched to a gene; V was cut back by 4 bases and J by 6 bases. The CDR3 loop spans 13 amino acids. The CDR3 spells CASSGTGTGEQYF. CDR3 in DNA: TGTGCCAGCAGTGGGACAGGGACCGGCGAGCAGTACTTC.

The V call is TRBV10-3, the J call TRBJ2-5; either TRBD1 or TRBD2 may supply D (5 bases each). V gave up 6 bases and J gave up 3 bases, with 8 bases separating them. Germline loops: CDR1 ENHRY, CDR2 SYGVKD. The CDR3 totals 12 residues. The CDR3 nucleotides read TGTGCCATCAGCCGAGGGGAAGAGACCCAGTACTTC. Protein: CAISRGEETQYF.

The gene calls are TRBV6-5 and TRBJ2-3; maybe TRBD2 (5 bases). CDR1 is MNHEY, CDR2 SVGAGI, per germline. Trimming cost V 0 bases and J 0 bases, with 10 bases left between them. The length of the CDR3 is 16 residues. This chain's CDR3 is CASSYSSGSSTDTQYF. DNA of the CDR3: TGTGCCAGCAGTTACTCGAGCGGTTCTAGCACAGATACGCAGTATTTT.

This chain uses TRBV29-1 with TRBJ2-2, with D possibly matching TRBD2 (7 bases). Deletions cut 1 base from V and 2 bases from J, with 14 bases between. Germline V CDR1 and CDR2: SQVTM, ANQGSEA. The CDR3 runs to 16 residues. The CDR3 nucleotides read TGCAGCGTTGAAGTCGGGGGGCCCCTAAACACCGGGGAGCTGTTTTTT. It encodes CSVEVGGPLNTGELFF.

The table lists this clone with a few counts. The same CDR3 is also encoded by other DNA sequences in this sample. This sequence joins TRBV29-1 and TRBJ2-5; a possible D gene is TRBD1 (6 bases). Germline V gives CDR1 SQVTM, CDR2 ANQGSEA. The ends were cut back, 4 bases at V and 5 bases at J, with 11 bases in the middle. The length of the CDR3 is 12 residues. In DNA, the CDR3 is TGCAGCGTTGGAGGTCAGGGGGAGACCCAGTACTTC. Translated: CSVGGQGETQYF.

This clone is a singleton in its sample. The CDR3 loop is CASSQGLAGVDEQFF. CDR3 DNA: TGCGCCAGCAGCCAGGGACTAGCGGGAGTCGATGAGCAGTTCTTC. The rearrangement uses TRBV5-1 and TRBJ2-1; 14 nucleotides align to TRBD2. CDR1 is SGHRS and CDR2 is YFSETQ in the germline V gene. The CDR3 has 15 residues. The trim removed 4 bases at V and 8 bases at J, leaving 5 bases unmatched.

The chain joins TRBV5-6 to TRBJ2-1; 7 bases align to TRBD2. With 4 bases clipped from V and 11 bases from J, the junction kept 15 bases outside the gene matches. Germline V gene data show CDR1 as SGHDT and CDR2 as YYEEEE. CDR3 length equals 15 residues. The CDR3 sequence is CASSPGGASGVKQFF. The CDR3 DNA sequence: TGTGCCAGCAGCCCAGGAGGTGCTAGCGGTGTAAAGCAGTTCTTC.

This clone was recorded only once. This chain joins TRBV5-1 and TRBJ2-5; D uncertain. Trimming stripped 7 bases from V and 5 bases from J, with 15 bases between. In germline, CDR1 is SGHRS, CDR2 YFSETQ. This CDR3 spans 13 amino acids. The CDR3 DNA reads TGCGCCAGCGGAGTAGTCGACCCGGAGACCCAGTACTTC. Protein product: CASGVVDPETQYF.

Written as DNA, the CDR3 is TGTGCCAGCAGTTACTGGGTTGCCGTAGGGACTGAAGCTTTCTTT. Amino acid sequence: CASSYWVAVGTEAFF. The chain combines TRBV6-5 with TRBJ1-1, with unresolved D. Per the germline V gene, CDR1 is MNHEY and CDR2 is SVGAGI. This CDR3 has 15 amino acids. The V end lost 1 base, the J end lost 5 bases, and 14 bases lay between the germline ends.

The V call is TRBV6-1, the J call TRBJ1-3, with TRBD1 matching 8 bases. J lost 0 bases, V lost 7 bases, and 2 bases had no gene match. The CDR3 runs to 14 residues. CDR1 MNHNS and CDR2 SASEGT come from the germline V gene. CDR3 sequence (DNA): TGTGCCAGCACTGGACAGGGCTCTGGAAACACCATATATTTT. Translation gives CASTGQGSGNTIYF.

The chain joins TRBV7-6 to TRBJ2-5; D ambiguous. Germline V gene lookup returns CDR1 SGHVS and CDR2 FNYEAQ. There are 14 residues in the CDR3. V dropped 2 bases and J dropped 9 bases, with 16 bases sitting between them. CDR3 residues: CASSLMDQIKAQYF. In DNA, the CDR3 is TGTGCCAGCAGCTTAATGGACCAGATAAAGGCCCAGTACTTC.

The chain joins TRBV7-9 to TRBJ2-3; D unclear. Germline-derived CDR1 and CDR2 are SEHNR and FQNEAQ (reference sequence). This CDR3 is 14 amino acids long. V gave up 2 bases and J gave up 5 bases, with 11 bases separating them. The CDR3 sequence is CASSLTLAGDTQYF. DNA of the CDR3: TGTGCCAGCAGCTTAACCCTTGCAGGAGATACGCAGTATTTT.

V gene TRBV6-5 combines with J gene TRBJ1-5; tentatively, D is TRBD1 (6 bases). V lost 6 bases and J lost 5, with 14 bases in between. Germline V gene data show CDR1 as MNHEY and CDR2 as SVGAGI. This CDR3 is built from 14 residues. CDR3 sequence (DNA): TGTGCCAGCAGCCAATCGACAGGCTATCAGCCCCAGCATTTT. Amino acids: CASSQSTGYQPQHF.

This chain connects TRBV18 to TRBJ1-1; tentatively, D is TRBD1 (5 bases). The length of the CDR3 is 14 residues. Germline loops: CDR1 KGHSH, CDR2 LQKENI. The germline V and J ends were trimmed by 2 bases and 4 bases, with 11 bases remaining between them. In DNA, the CDR3 is TGTGCCAGCTCACCAATTTCCGGGACCACTGAAGCTTTCTTT. Protein product: CASSPISGTTEAFF.

J is TRBJ2-3 and V is TRBV10-3, with TRBD2 matching 8 bases. The germline CDR1 and CDR2 sequences are ENHRY and SYGVKD. This CDR3 has 15 amino acids. The V and J ends lost 6 bases and 1 base, in that order; junction bases with no gene match: 6. The CDR3 here is CAIRGSGSGTDTQYF. CDR3 bases: TGTGCCATCAGAGGAAGCGGGAGCGGCACAGATACGCAGTATTTT.

This rearrangement joins TRBV18 to TRBJ1-1; 8 positions agree with TRBD1. CDR1 and CDR2 from the germline V gene are KGHSH and LQKENI. Unmatched junction bases numbered 8, after V lost 3 bases and J lost 5 bases. CDR3 length: 15 amino acids. CDR3 sequence (DNA): TGTGCCAGCTCACCCAGGCAGGGGGCAGAAACTGAAGCTTTCTTT. This codes for CASSPRQGAETEAFF.

The V and J genes are TRBV15 and TRBJ2-7; D may be TRBD2 (5 bases). Between the trimmed V and J ends, which lost 0 bases and 6 bases, there was a span of 18 bases. The germline V gene encodes CDR1 LNHNV and CDR2 YYDKDF (reference sequence). The CDR3 length is 16 residues. CDR3 coding DNA: TGTGCCACCAGCAGAGATCGCGGGTCCTGGTCCGTCGAGCAGTACTTC. Translating it yields CATSRDRGSWSVEQYF.

CDR3 nucleotides: TGTGCCAGCAGCTTGTTAGCGGGAGGGAAAAGCTCCTACGAGCAGTACTTC. It encodes CASSLLAGGKSSYEQYF. The V gene is TRBV13, the J gene TRBJ2-7, with 11 nucleotides matching TRBD2. The junction had 7 bases not matched to a gene; V was cut back by 3 bases and J by 0 bases. Germline lookup yields CDR1 PRHDT and CDR2 FYEKMQ (reference sequence). CDR3 length: 17 amino acids.

This clone was recorded a few times. V usage is TRBV29-1 and J usage is TRBJ2-2; D not certain. Trimming left V 4 bases short and J 4 bases short, with 4 bases between. Germline CDR1 SQVTM, CDR2 ANQGSEA. The CDR3 runs to 11 residues. CDR3 sequence (DNA): TGCAGCGTTGCAGGCACCGGGGAGCTGTTTTTT. Encoded protein: CSVAGTGELFF.